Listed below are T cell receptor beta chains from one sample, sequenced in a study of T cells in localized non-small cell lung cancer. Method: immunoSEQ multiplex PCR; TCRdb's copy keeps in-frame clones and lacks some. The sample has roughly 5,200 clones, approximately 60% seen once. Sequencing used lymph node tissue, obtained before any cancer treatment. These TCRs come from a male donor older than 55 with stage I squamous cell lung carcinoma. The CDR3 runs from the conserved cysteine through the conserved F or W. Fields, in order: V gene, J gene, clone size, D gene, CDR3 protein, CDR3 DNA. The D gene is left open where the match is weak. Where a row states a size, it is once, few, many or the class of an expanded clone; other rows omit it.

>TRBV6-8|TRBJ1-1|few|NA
CASTKGGRNTEAFF
TGTGCCAGCACCAAGGGGGGGAGGAACACTGAAGCTTTCTTT
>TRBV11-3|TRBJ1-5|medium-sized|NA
CASSLGSRNQPQHF
TGTGCCAGCAGCTTAGGGTCCAGAAATCAGCCCCAGCATTTT
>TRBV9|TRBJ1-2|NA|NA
CASSPGGVGYTF
TGTGCCAGCAGTCCGGGAGGGGTCGGCTACACCTTC
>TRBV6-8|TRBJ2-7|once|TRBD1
CASSRTGGNEQYF
TGTGCCAGCAGTAGGACAGGGGGGAACGAGCAGTACTTC
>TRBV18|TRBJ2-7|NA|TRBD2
CASWTSGNYEQYF
TGTGCCAGCTGGACTAGCGGGAACTACGAGCAGTACTTC
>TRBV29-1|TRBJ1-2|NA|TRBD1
CSAEQGKDGYTF
TGCAGCGCTGAACAGGGGAAGGACGGCTACACCTTC
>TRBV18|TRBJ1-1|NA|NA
CASSPTRGSTEAFF
TGTGCCAGCTCACCAACCAGGGGAAGCACTGAAGCTTTCTTT
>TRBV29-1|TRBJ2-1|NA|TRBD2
CSVEGPSGRALDEQFF
TGCAGCGTTGAAGGGCCTAGCGGGAGGGCCTTGGATGAGCAGTTCTTC
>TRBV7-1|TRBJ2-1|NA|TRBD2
CASSLFASGEQFF
TGTGCCAGCAGTTTATTCGCTAGCGGTGAGCAGTTCTTC
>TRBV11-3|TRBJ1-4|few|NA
CASSLSWATNEKLFF
TGTGCCAGCAGCTTAAGCTGGGCAACTAATGAAAAACTGTTTTTT
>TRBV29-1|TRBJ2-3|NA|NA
CSVEITGFTDTQYF
TGCAGCGTTGAAATCACAGGGTTCACAGATACGCAGTATTTT
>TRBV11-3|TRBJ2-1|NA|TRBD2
CASSRTSGDNEQFF
TGTGCCAGCAGCCGGACTAGCGGAGACAATGAGCAGTTCTTC
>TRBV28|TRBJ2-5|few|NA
CASSLPGQGGWETQYF
TGTGCCAGCAGTTTACCCGGGCAGGGGGGTTGGGAGACCCAGTACTTC
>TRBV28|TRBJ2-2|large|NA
CASSLPGAENTGELFF
TGTGCCAGCAGTTTACCCGGGGCCGAAAACACCGGGGAGCTGTTTTTT
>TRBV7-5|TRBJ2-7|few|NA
CASSLAFDVYEQYF
TGTGCCAGCAGCTTAGCGTTCGACGTGTATGAGCAGTACTTC
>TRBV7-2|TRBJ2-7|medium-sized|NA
CASSAGPNYEQYF
TGTGCCAGCAGCGCAGGGCCTAACTACGAGCAGTACTTC
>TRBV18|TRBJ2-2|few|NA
CASAGRPGELFF
TGTGCCAGTGCCGGCAGACCCGGGGAGCTGTTTTTT
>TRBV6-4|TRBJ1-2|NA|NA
CASSDAGKGYTF
TGTGCCAGCAGTGACGCAGGGAAGGGCTACACCTTC
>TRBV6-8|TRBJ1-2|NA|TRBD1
CASSYGQGLNYGYTF
TGTGCCAGCAGTTACGGACAGGGCCTTAACTATGGCTACACCTTC
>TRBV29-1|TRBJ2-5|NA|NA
CSAVTGKETQYF
TGCAGCGCTGTGACTGGAAAAGAGACCCAGTACTTC
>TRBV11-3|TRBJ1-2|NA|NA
CASSAFGGANYGYTF
TGTGCCAGCAGCGCTTTTGGGGGGGCTAACTATGGCTACACCTTC
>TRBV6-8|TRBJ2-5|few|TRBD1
CASSQTGVGTQYF
TGTGCCAGCAGCCAGACAGGGGTCGGGACCCAGTACTTC
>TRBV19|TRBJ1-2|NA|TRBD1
CASSNPTGGEYGYTF
TGTGCCAGTAGTAACCCGACAGGGGGAGAATATGGCTACACCTTC
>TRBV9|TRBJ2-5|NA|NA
CASSESQGGTQYF
TGTGCCAGCAGTGAATCCCAGGGGGGGACCCAGTACTTC
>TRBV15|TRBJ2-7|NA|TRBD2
CVTSTSPLALYEQYF
TGTGTCACCAGCACTAGCCCACTAGCGTTATACGAGCAGTACTTC
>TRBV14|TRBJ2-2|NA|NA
CASSQSMWGELFF
TGTGCCAGCAGCCAATCCATGTGGGGGGAGCTGTTTTTT
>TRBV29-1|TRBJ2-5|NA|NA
CSVEDSGGARETQYF
TGCAGCGTTGAAGATTCAGGGGGGGCACGGGAGACCCAGTACTTC
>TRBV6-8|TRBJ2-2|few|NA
CASKPGDMGAGELFF
TGTGCCAGCAAACCCGGGGACATGGGGGCCGGGGAGCTGTTTTTT
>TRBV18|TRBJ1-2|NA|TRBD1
CASSPFSPRGRAGYTF
TGTGCCAGCTCACCATTTTCTCCCAGGGGGCGGGCCGGCTACACCTTC
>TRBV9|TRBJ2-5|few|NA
CASSVGRSQETQYF
TGTGCCAGCAGCGTAGGGCGATCCCAAGAGACCCAGTACTTC
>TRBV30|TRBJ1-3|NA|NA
CAWIPGAGNTIYF
TGTGCCTGGATCCCAGGGGCTGGAAACACCATATATTTT
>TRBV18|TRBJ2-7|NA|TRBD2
CASSPGLAGTYEQYF
TGTGCCAGCTCCCCTGGACTAGCGGGTACCTACGAGCAGTACTTC
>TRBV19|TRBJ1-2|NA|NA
CASSNDRGYGYTF
TGTGCCAGTAGTAATGACAGAGGCTATGGCTACACCTTC
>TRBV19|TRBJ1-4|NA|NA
CASSSRDWWSEKLFF
TGTGCCAGTAGTAGTAGGGACTGGTGGAGTGAAAAACTGTTTTTT
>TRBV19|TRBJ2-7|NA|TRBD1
CASSIRPDRSYEQYF
TGTGCCAGTAGTATTAGGCCGGACAGGTCCTACGAGCAGTACTTC
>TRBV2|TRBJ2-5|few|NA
CASNTQSEETQYF
TGTGCCAGCAATACACAAAGTGAAGAGACCCAGTACTTC
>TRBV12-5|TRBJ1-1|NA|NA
CASGPETKAFF
TGTGCTAGTGGTCCGGAGACTAAAGCTTTCTTT
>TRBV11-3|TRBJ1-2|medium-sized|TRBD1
CASGPVSGTGVNYGYTF
TGTGCCAGCGGTCCAGTCTCCGGGACAGGGGTTAACTATGGCTACACCTTC
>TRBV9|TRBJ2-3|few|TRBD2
CASSVEAAGEGADTQYF
TGTGCCAGCAGCGTAGAGGCGGCGGGAGAGGGCGCAGATACGCAGTATTTT
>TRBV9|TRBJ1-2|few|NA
CASTRDTNYGYTF
TGTGCCAGCACGAGAGACACTAACTATGGCTACACCTTC
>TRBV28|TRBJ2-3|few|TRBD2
CASNPRGTSGYTDTQYF
TGTGCCAGCAATCCTCGCGGGACTAGCGGATACACAGATACGCAGTATTTT
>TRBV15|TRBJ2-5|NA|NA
CATSTGAIQETQYF
TGTGCCACCAGTACGGGAGCGATCCAAGAGACCCAGTACTTC
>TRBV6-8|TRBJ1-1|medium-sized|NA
CASSRLGETEAFF
TGTGCCAGCAGCCGACTAGGGGAAACTGAAGCTTTCTTT
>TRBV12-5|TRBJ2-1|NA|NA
CASGLRIQGDEQFF
TGTGCTAGTGGTTTACGGATACAGGGCGATGAGCAGTTCTTC
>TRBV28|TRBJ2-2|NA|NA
CASSFGGFTGELFF
TGTGCCAGCAGTTTTGGGGGTTTCACCGGAGAGCTGTTTTTT
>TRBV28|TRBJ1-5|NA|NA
CASSSAEFLSQHF
TGTGCCAGCAGTTCCGCGGAGTTCTTGTCCCAGCATTTT
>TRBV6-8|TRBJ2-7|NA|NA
CASSYARTLSSYEQYF
TGTGCCAGCAGTTACGCGCGGACACTGAGCTCCTACGAGCAGTACTTC
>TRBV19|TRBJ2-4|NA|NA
CASSMHNRDNIQYF
TGTGCCAGTAGTATGCACAACAGGGACAACATTCAGTACTTC